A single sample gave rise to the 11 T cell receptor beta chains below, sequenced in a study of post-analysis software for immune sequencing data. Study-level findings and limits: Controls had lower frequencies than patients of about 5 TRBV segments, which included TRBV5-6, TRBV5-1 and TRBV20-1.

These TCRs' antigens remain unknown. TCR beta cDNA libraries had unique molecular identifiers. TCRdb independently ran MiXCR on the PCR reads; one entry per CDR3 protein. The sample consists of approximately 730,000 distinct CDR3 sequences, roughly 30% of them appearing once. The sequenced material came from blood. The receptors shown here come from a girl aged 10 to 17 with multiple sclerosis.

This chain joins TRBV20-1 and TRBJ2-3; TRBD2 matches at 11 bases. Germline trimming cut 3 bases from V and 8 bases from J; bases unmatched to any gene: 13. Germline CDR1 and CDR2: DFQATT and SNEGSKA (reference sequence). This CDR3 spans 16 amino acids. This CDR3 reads CSASHLGLAGAGTQYF. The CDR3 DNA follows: TGCAGTGCTAGCCACCTAGGACTAGCGGGCGCAGGTACGCAGTATTTT.

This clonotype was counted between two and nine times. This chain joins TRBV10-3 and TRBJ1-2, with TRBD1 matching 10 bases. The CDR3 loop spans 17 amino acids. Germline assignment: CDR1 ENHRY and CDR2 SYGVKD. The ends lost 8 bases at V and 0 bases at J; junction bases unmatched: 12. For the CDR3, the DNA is TGTGCCATCGGGGGAGGGACAGGGGAGAAGACTAACTATGGCTACACCTTC. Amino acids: CAIGGGTGEKTNYGYTF.

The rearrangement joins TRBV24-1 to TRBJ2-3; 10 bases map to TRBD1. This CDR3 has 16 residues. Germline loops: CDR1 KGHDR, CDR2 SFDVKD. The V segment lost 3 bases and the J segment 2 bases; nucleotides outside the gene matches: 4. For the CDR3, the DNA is TGTGCCACCAGTGATAGGGACAGGGGACTCACAGATACGCAGTATTTT. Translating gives CATSDRDRGLTDTQYF.

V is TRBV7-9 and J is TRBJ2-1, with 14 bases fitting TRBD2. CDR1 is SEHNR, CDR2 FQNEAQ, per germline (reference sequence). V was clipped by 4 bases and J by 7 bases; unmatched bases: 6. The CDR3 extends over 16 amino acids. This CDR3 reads CASSSGTSGSENEQFF. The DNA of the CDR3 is TGTGCCAGCAGCTCCGGGACTAGCGGGAGTGAGAATGAGCAGTTCTTC.

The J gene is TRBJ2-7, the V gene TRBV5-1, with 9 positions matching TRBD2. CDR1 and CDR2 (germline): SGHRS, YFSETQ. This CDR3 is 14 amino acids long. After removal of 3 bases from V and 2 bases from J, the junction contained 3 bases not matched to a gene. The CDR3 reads CASSWSGRTYEQYF. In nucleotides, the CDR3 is TGCGCCAGCAGCTGGAGCGGGAGGACCTACGAGCAGTACTTC.

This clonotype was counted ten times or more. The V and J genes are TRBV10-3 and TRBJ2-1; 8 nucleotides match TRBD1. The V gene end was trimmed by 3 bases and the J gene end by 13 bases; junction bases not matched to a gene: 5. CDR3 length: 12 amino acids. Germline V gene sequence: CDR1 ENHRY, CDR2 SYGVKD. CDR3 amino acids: CAISEQGGEQFF. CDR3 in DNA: TGTGCCATCAGTGAACAGGGGGGTGAACAGTTCTTC.

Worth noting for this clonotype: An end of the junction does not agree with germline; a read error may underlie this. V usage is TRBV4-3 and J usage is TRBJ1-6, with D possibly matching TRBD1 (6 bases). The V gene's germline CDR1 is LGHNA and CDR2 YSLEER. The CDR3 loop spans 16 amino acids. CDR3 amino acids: CASSQAGGGRNSPPHF. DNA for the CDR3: TGCGCCAGCAGCCAGGCCGGAGGGGGGAGGAATTCACCCCCCCACTTT.

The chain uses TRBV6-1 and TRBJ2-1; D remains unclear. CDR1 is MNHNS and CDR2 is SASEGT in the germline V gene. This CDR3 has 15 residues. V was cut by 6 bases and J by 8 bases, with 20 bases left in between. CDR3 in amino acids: CASSTKTSFGDEQFF. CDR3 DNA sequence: TGTGCCAGCAGCACTAAAACATCGTTTGGGGATGAGCAGTTCTTC.

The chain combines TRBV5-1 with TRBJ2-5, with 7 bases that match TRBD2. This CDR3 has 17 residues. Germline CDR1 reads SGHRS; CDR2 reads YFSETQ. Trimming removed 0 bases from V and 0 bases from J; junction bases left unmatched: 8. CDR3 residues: CASSLAAASGNQETQYF. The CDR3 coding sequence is TGCGCCAGCAGCTTGGCCGCGGCTAGCGGTAACCAAGAGACCCAGTACTTC.

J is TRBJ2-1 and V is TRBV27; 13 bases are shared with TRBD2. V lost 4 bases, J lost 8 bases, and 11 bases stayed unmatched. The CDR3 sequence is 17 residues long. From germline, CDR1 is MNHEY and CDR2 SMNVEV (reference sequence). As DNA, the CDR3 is TGTGCCAGCAGTTCCCCCCGGACTAGCGGGAGAGGGCATGAGCAGTTCTTC. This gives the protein CASSSPRTSGRGHEQFF.

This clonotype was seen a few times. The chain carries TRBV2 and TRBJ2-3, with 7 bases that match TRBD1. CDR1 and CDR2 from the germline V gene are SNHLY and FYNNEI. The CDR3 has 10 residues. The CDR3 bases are TGTGCAACAGGGGCAAATACGCAGTATTTT. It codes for CATGANTQYF. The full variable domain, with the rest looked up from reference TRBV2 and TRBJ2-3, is EPEVTQTPSHQVTQMGQEVILRCVPISNHLYFYWYRQILGQKVEFLVSFYNNEISEKSEIFDDQFSVERPDGSNFTLKIRSTKLEDSAMYFCATGANTQYFGPGTRLTVL.